The subject of this entry is one T cell receptor (beta chain). Its antigen is as yet unknown. The data were taken from a study of T cell clones after liver transplantation. Study as a whole: Tolerant meant at least one year fully off immunosuppression without liver enzymes above twice normal. General study results and limits: A significant post-transplant drop in circulating graft-donor-reactive CD4 TCRbeta sequences occurred in most of the 8 subjects.

TCRdb keeps only in-frame clones here, not all; method: immunoSEQ multiplex PCR. The sample lists about 33,000 clones; around 94% were seen once. The CDR3 sequence is 14 residues long. The germline V gene encodes CDR1 MGHRA and CDR2 YSYEKL. V was shortened by 2 bases and J by 9 bases, with 16 bases between the two germline ends. The sequencing here drew on CD8+ T cells from blood, taken 12 months after liver transplant. This chain joins TRBV4-1 and TRBJ1-1, with a weak D call TRBD1 (5 bases). The clonotype was recovered from a human patient who received a liver transplant. Some of the T cells may derive from the graft donor. The CDR3 region is CASSQIGQGLQAFF. DNA for the CDR3: TGCGCCAGCAGCCAAATAGGGCAGGGATTACAAGCTTTCTTT.